These 25 T cell receptor beta chains were all obtained from the same sample, sequenced in a study of blood T cell repertoires in COVID-19. Here immunoSEQ multiplex PCR was the method, and the copy in TCRdb shows in-frame clones only, minus some. The sample shows fewer than 350,000 clones, roughly nine tenths of them seen only once. The specimen was peripheral blood. These receptors originate from a woman younger than 45 with COVID-19, enrolled during active disease.

The chain uses TRBV5-5 and TRBJ2-2, with D maybe TRBD1 (5 bases). Germline CDR1 is SGHKS and CDR2 is YYEKEE (reference sequence). V dropped 0 bases and J dropped 3 bases, with 9 bases sitting between them. The CDR3 contains 15 residues. As DNA, the CDR3 is TGTGCCAGCAGCTTGGGGGGCAGAGACACCGGGGAGCTGTTTTTT. It yields the protein CASSLGGRDTGELFF.

This clone was detected a few times. Other DNA sequences in the sample encode the same CDR3. The chain has TRBV18 and TRBJ2-7; 11 bases are shared with TRBD1. The J segment lost 3 bases and the V segment lost 3 bases, leaving 1 base of the junction unmatched. From germline, CDR1 is KGHSH and CDR2 LQKENI. The CDR3 length is 14 residues. The chain's CDR3 is CASSPGQGVYEQYF. CDR3 nucleotide sequence: TGTGCCAGCTCACCGGGACAGGGGGTCTACGAGCAGTACTTC.

The chain links TRBV11-2 to TRBJ2-7; 7 bases line up with TRBD1. The germline CDR1 and CDR2 sequences are SGHAT and FQNNGV. The CDR3 is 15 residues long. The J segment lost 5 bases and the V segment lost 0 bases, leaving 7 bases of the junction unmatched. CDR3 in amino acids: CASSLERDSNHEQYF. CDR3 nucleotide sequence: TGTGCCAGCAGCTTAGAAAGGGACAGTAACCACGAGCAGTACTTC.

DNA for the CDR3: TGTGCCAGCAGTGAAGCGACAGGGTCAGATACGCAGTATTTT. The encoded protein is CASSEATGSDTQYF. V is TRBV2 and J is TRBJ2-3, with 7 bases identical to TRBD1. There are 14 residues in the CDR3. The junction had 1 base not matched to a gene; V was cut back by 0 bases and J by 4 bases. Germline V gene sequence: CDR1 SNHLY, CDR2 FYNNEI.

V and J are TRBV7-9 and TRBJ1-4; no firm D call. This CDR3 contains 16 residues. V was clipped by 0 bases and J by 2 bases, with 10 bases between them. Germline assignment: CDR1 SEHNR and CDR2 FQNEAQ (reference sequence). The CDR3 DNA sequence: TGTGCCAGCAGCTTAGCGGAACCGGGGACTAATGAAAAACTGTTTTTT. Translating it yields CASSLAEPGTNEKLFF.

CDR3: CASSFLGREQFF. CDR3 DNA sequence: TGTGCCAGCAGTTTCTTGGGCAGGGAGCAGTTCTTC. The V call is TRBV12-3 or TRBV12-4, the J call TRBJ2-1; D unresolved. The V end was cut by 3 bases, the J end by 10 bases, with 10 bases between. The CDR3 has 12 amino acids.

The rearrangement links TRBV19 to TRBJ1-6; possible D gene TRBD1, 6 bases. Per the germline V gene, CDR1 is LNHDA and CDR2 is SQIVND (reference sequence). Trimming shortened V by 4 bases and J by 9 bases, and 13 bases separated the two germline ends. The CDR3 is 14 residues long. CDR3 sequence reads: CASSTGQPVSPLHF. CDR3 nucleotide sequence: TGTGCCAGTAGTACAGGACAGCCCGTTTCACCCCTCCACTTT.

This rearrangement joins TRBV2 to TRBJ2-4; D remains unclear. The V and J ends lost 5 bases and 0 bases respectively, with 26 bases between them. This CDR3 is built from 20 residues. The germline gives CDR1 SNHLY, CDR2 FYNNEI. CDR3 sequence reads: CASSWLLGPLPPLAKNIQYF. CDR3 coding DNA: TGTGCCAGCAGTTGGCTTCTAGGCCCCCTACCTCCTCTAGCCAAAAACATTCAGTACTTC.

The chain joins TRBV9 to TRBJ1-2, with D unresolved. The CDR3 is 14 amino acids. V dropped 6 bases and J dropped 3 bases, with 15 bases sitting between them. Germline V gives CDR1 SGDLS, CDR2 YYNGEE. The DNA of the CDR3 is TGTGCCAGCACCCCGGGAGGGAGAGACTATGGCTACACCTTC. Encoded protein: CASTPGGRDYGYTF.

V is TRBV11-2 and J is TRBJ2-2; 8 nucleotides agree with TRBD2. V shed 1 base, J shed 4 bases, and the junction held 8 bases outside the gene matches. This CDR3 region has 17 residues. The germline V gene encodes CDR1 SGHAT and CDR2 FQNNGV. As DNA, the CDR3 is TGTGCCAGCAGCTTAGCGACCAGCGGGGGCCTCACCGGGGAGCTGTTTTTT. This encodes CASSLATSGGLTGELFF.

The chain couples TRBV5-5 to TRBJ2-5; 9 nucleotides align to TRBD2. This CDR3 contains 16 residues. Trimming at V came to 2 bases and at J to 0 bases, leaving 5 bases not matched to a gene. Germline V gene lookup returns CDR1 SGHKS and CDR2 YYEKEE (reference sequence). The CDR3, as DNA: TGTGCCAGCAGCTTCGAGAGCGGGGGGTACCAAGAGACCCAGTACTTC. Translating gives CASSFESGGYQETQYF.

The chain uses TRBV27 and TRBJ2-1, with TRBD2 as a possible D gene (6 bases). The CDR3 extends over 14 amino acids. Trimming stripped 3 bases from V and 5 bases from J, with 11 bases between. Germline CDR1 MNHEY, CDR2 SMNVEV (reference sequence). CDR3 in amino acids: CASSLRGPNNEQFF. DNA for the CDR3: TGTGCCAGCAGTTTGCGGGGTCCAAACAATGAGCAGTTCTTC.

A few counts support this clone. J is TRBJ1-1 and V is TRBV6-5; D is unresolved. This CDR3 spans 14 amino acids. Germline CDR1 MNHEY, CDR2 SVGAGI. Trimming removed 2 bases from V and 2 bases from J, with 9 bases in between. The CDR3 reads CASSYGEGNTEAFF. DNA for the CDR3: TGTGCCAGCAGTTACGGGGAGGGCAACACTGAAGCTTTCTTT.

The V call is TRBV7-9, the J call TRBJ2-7; D possibly corresponds to TRBD2 (6 bases). V lost 3 bases and J 2 bases, leaving 14 bases between the germline ends. CDR1 SEHNR and CDR2 FQNEAQ come from the germline V gene (reference sequence). The CDR3 totals 15 residues. The CDR3 sequence: CASSLGLRSPYEQYF. CDR3 in DNA: TGTGCCAGCAGCTTGGGACTCCGTAGTCCCTACGAGCAGTACTTC.

CDR3 in DNA: TGTGCCAGCAGTCTCGGGACTTCCTACGAGCAGTACTTC. Translated: CASSLGTSYEQYF. The chain carries TRBV12-3 or TRBV12-4 and TRBJ2-7; D possibly corresponds to TRBD2 (6 bases). The CDR3 loop spans 13 amino acids. Between the trimmed V and J ends, which lost 5 bases and 1 base, there was a span of 9 bases.

The chain joins TRBV4-2 to TRBJ2-3, with 8 bases identical to TRBD2. The CDR3 contains 17 residues. The V segment lost 1 base and the J segment 5 bases; nucleotides outside the gene matches: 11. Looked up from germline, CDR1 is LGHNA and CDR2 is YNFKEQ. CDR3 amino acids: CASSQGSSGGPGDTQYF. CDR3 DNA: TGTGCCAGCAGCCAAGGATCATCGGGGGGGCCCGGAGATACGCAGTATTTT.

The chain recombines TRBV11-2 with TRBJ2-7; D ambiguous. Germline lookup yields CDR1 SGHAT and CDR2 FQNNGV. The CDR3 consists of 14 residues. Trimming took off 2 bases at V and 3 bases at J, with 11 bases between the two ends. The CDR3 DNA reads as TGTGCCAGCAGCTTATTTACTGGCGGCTACGAGCAGTACTTC. It yields the protein CASSLFTGGYEQYF.

This clone is a singleton in its sample. This chain joins TRBV10-2 and TRBJ1-1; D not resolved. From germline, CDR1 is WSHSY and CDR2 SAAADI. This CDR3 region has 13 residues. V dropped 10 bases and J dropped 4 bases, with 16 bases sitting between them. This CDR3 reads CAIYREGTTEAFF. CDR3 coding DNA: TGCGCCATTTATCGGGAAGGAACCACTGAAGCTTTCTTT.

This clone was found once. The genes are TRBV13 and TRBJ1-2; D gene uncertain. The germline V gene has CDR1 PRHDT and CDR2 FYEKMQ (reference sequence). V shed 6 bases and J shed 7 bases, with 15 bases lying between them. This CDR3 has 13 residues. The CDR3 region has the DNA TGTGCCAGCAGTCGGGTGGGTATGGGTGGCTACACCTTC. Encoded protein: CASSRVGMGGYTF.

CDR3 sequence reads: CASSYSGGGGAYEQYF. The CDR3 region has the DNA TGTGCCAGCAGTTACTCCGGCGGCGGGGGGGCTTACGAGCAGTACTTC. The rearrangement uses TRBV6-6 and TRBJ2-7, with 9 bases aligning to TRBD2. J lost 4 bases, V lost 0 bases, and 7 bases had no gene match. CDR1 and CDR2 (germline): MNHNY, SVGAGI (reference sequence). The CDR3 runs 16 residues.

The chain joins TRBV29-1 to TRBJ1-5; D is unresolved. The CDR3 runs 14 residues. Trimming pared 0 bases from V and 4 bases from J, leaving 10 bases between. Germline CDR1 and CDR2: SQVTM and ANQGSEA. CDR3 residues: CSVEDRSVNQPQHF. CDR3 nucleotide sequence: TGCAGCGTTGAAGATCGTTCGGTGAATCAGCCCCAGCATTTT.

J is TRBJ2-2 and V is TRBV10-1; 9 positions match TRBD1. The ends lost 8 bases at V and 5 bases at J; junction bases unmatched: 9. The CDR3 is 15 residues long. Germline lookup yields CDR1 WNHNN and CDR2 SYGVQD (reference sequence). Written as DNA, the CDR3 is TGCGCCAGCTCATTAGGACAGGGGTGGACCGGGGAGCTGTTTTTT. It translates to CASSLGQGWTGELFF.

This chain joins TRBV19 and TRBJ1-2, with D unclear. CDR1 and CDR2 (germline): LNHDA, SQIVND (reference sequence). The CDR3 covers 13 residues. The ends were cut back, 7 bases at V and 7 bases at J, with 16 bases in the middle. CDR3 DNA: TGTGCCAGTAACCACTACGGTGTTTTTGGCTACACCTTC. Residues: CASNHYGVFGYTF.

J is TRBJ1-6 and V is TRBV25-1, with 11 bases matching TRBD1. The CDR3 is 14 amino acids. Germline CDR1 and CDR2: MGHDK and SYGVNS. The junction had 6 bases not matched to a gene; V was cut back by 7 bases and J by 10 bases. CDR3 region: CASMGQGVGSPLHF. The CDR3 DNA follows: TGTGCCAGCATGGGACAGGGGGTCGGGTCACCCCTCCACTTT.

The chain's CDR3 is CASSIRGTRADTQYF. In nucleotides, the CDR3 is TGTGCCAGTAGTATACGAGGGACTAGAGCAGATACGCAGTATTTT. The gene calls are TRBV19 and TRBJ2-3; 8 nucleotides match TRBD2. The CDR3 contains 15 residues. The V gene's germline CDR1 is LNHDA and CDR2 SQIVND (reference sequence). Trimming removed 2 bases from V and 4 bases from J; junction bases left unmatched: 5.